The 10 T cell receptor beta chains given below trace back to one sample, sequenced in a study of spatial heterogeneity in lung cancer. As for time point: sample taken at primary tumor resection. The antigens for these receptors are not known. TCRdb recomputed calls from the 5' RACE reads with MiXCR, one row per CDR3 protein. Among some 10,000 distinct CDR3 sequences listed, approximately 6.3% were seen once. The study's findings and limits: Tumor mutation count correlated with how many alpha and beta TCRs expanded intratumorally.

Material: lung tumor tissue, obtained at surgery. These TCRs come from a male donor with early-stage non-small cell lung cancer.

This clonotype is large. The size of this beta chain means little, since it is a stray read in a library made for alpha chains. J is TRBJ1-5 and V is TRBV11-2; D is possibly TRBD1 (6 bases). This CDR3 comprises 13 residues. Germline loops: CDR1 SGHAT, CDR2 FQNNGV. V shed 2 bases and J shed 5 bases, with 7 bases lying between them. CDR3 residues: CASSLNRDQPQHF. The CDR3 nucleotides are TGTGCCAGCAGCTTAAACAGGGATCAGCCCCAGCATTTT.

This clonotype has a count of ten or more. The library was designed around alpha chains, so this beta chain is a stray read whose abundance carries little weight. This chain links TRBV28 with TRBJ2-3; 10 positions match TRBD2. V was clipped by 3 bases and J by 8 bases; unmatched bases: 11. The CDR3 contains 16 residues. Germline V CDR1 and CDR2: MDHEN, SYDVKM. This CDR3 is CASSFRLAGDGGTQYF. DNA for the CDR3: TGTGCCAGCAGTTTCAGGCTAGCGGGGGATGGAGGTACGCAGTATTTT. Full variable domain (remainder filled in from reference TRBV28 and TRBJ2-3): DVKVTQSSRYLVKRTGEKVFLECVQDMDHENMFWYRQDPGLGLRLIYFSYDVKMKEKGDIPEGYSVSREKKERFSLILESASTNQTSMYLCASSFRLAGDGGTQYFGPGTRLTVL.

Ten or more counts support this clonotype. This beta chain is a stray read from a library made for alpha chains; its abundance is not meaningful. J is TRBJ1-1 and V is TRBV9; D remains ambiguous. Looked up from germline, CDR1 is SGDLS and CDR2 is YYNGEE. V was trimmed by 3 bases and J by 1 base, leaving 13 bases between them. The CDR3 sequence is 15 residues long. DNA for the CDR3: TGTGCCAGCAGCGCCCTGAGAGCGCAGAACACTGAAGCTTTCTTT. This translates into CASSALRAQNTEAFF.

In its sample, this clonotype is medium-sized. This beta chain is a stray read from a library made for alpha chains; its abundance is not meaningful. This sequence joins TRBV5-1 and TRBJ1-1; 11 bases are shared with TRBD1. The germline CDR1 and CDR2 sequences are SGHRS and YFSETQ. V shed 2 bases and J 5 bases; nucleotides not matched to a gene: 5. This CDR3 contains 15 residues. DNA of the CDR3: TGCGCCAGCAGCTTAGGACAGGGGGCTGGTACTGAAGCTTTCTTT. This codes for CASSLGQGAGTEAFF.

In its sample, this clonotype was seen many times. This beta chain is a stray read from a library made for alpha chains; its abundance is not meaningful. The genes are TRBV5-6 and TRBJ2-5, with 7 bases matching TRBD1. This CDR3 has 13 residues. V was clipped by 3 bases and J by 7 bases; unmatched bases: 6. Germline assignment: CDR1 SGHDT and CDR2 YYEEEE. The CDR3 coding sequence is TGTGCCAGCAGCTCGACAGGGAGAGGGACCCAGTACTTC. Protein product: CASSSTGRGTQYF.

The sample holds many counts of this clonotype. The library was designed around alpha chains, so this beta chain is a stray read whose abundance carries little weight. V and J are TRBV10-3 and TRBJ2-1, with 7 bases identical to TRBD2. V gave up 2 bases and J gave up 0 bases; unmatched junction bases: 4. Germline V gene sequence: CDR1 ENHRY, CDR2 SYGVKD. This CDR3 comprises 16 residues. The CDR3 nucleotides read TGTGCCATCAGTGAGAGCAGCGGGGACTCCTACAATGAGCAGTTCTTC. Translating gives CAISESSGDSYNEQFF.

Judged by abundance, this clonotype is medium-sized. This beta chain appears as a stray read in a library generated for alpha chains; its size is not informative. The chain employs TRBV11-2 and TRBJ1-5; D is perhaps TRBD1 (5 bases). Trimming took off 3 bases at V and 0 bases at J, with 12 bases between the two ends. The CDR3 covers 16 residues. The V gene's germline CDR1 is SGHAT and CDR2 FQNNGV. As DNA, the CDR3 is TGTGCCAGCAGCTTCAGTGGGGGATTTAGCAATCAGCCCCAGCATTTT. It translates to CASSFSGGFSNQPQHF.

With respect to this clonotype: Since the library was made to target alpha chains, this beta chain is a stray read and its abundance is not meaningful. The CDR3 region is CASSSRLAADTQYF. CDR3 DNA: TGTGCCAGCAGCTCGCGACTAGCGGCAGATACGCAGTATTTT. The chain carries TRBV5-4 and TRBJ2-3; 9 positions match TRBD2. Germline CDR1 reads SGHNT; CDR2 reads YYREEE (reference sequence). Germline trimming cut 3 bases from V and 4 bases from J; bases unmatched to any gene: 3. The CDR3 has 14 amino acids. Filled out from reference TRBV5-4 and TRBJ2-3, the complete variable domain reads ETGVTQSPTHLIKTRGQQVTLRCSSQSGHNTVSWYQQALGQGPQFIFQYYREEENGRGNFPPRFSGLQFPNYSSELNVNALELDDSALYLCASSSRLAADTQYFGPGTRLTVL.

This clonotype was counted ten times or more. Found in a library prepared for alpha chains, this beta chain is an off-target read, and its abundance has little meaning. V gene TRBV2 combines with J gene TRBJ1-6, with TRBD1 identical over 7 bases. Germline CDR1 is SNHLY and CDR2 is FYNNEI. The CDR3 covers 16 residues. The V and J ends lost 6 bases and 5 bases, in that order; junction bases with no gene match: 10. The CDR3 spells CASSVKMGQNNSPLHF. The CDR3, as DNA: TGTGCCAGCAGCGTGAAGATGGGACAGAATAATTCACCCCTCCACTTT.

In this sample, this clonotype turned up many times. Since it is a stray read in a library aimed at alpha chains, this beta chain has a size that is not meaningful. The rearrangement links TRBV5-1 to TRBJ2-7; 8 positions agree with TRBD1. This CDR3 contains 16 residues. Germline assignment: CDR1 SGHRS and CDR2 YFSETQ. V was pared by 2 bases and J by 0 bases, with 7 bases of the junction left unmatched. The CDR3 loop is CASSFGGQGISYEQYF. In DNA, the CDR3 is TGCGCCAGCAGCTTTGGAGGACAGGGTATCTCCTACGAGCAGTACTTC. The complete variable domain, with remaining parts taken from reference TRBV5-1 and TRBJ2-7, reads KAGVTQTPRYLIKTRGQQVTLSCSPISGHRSVSWYQQTPGQGLQFLFEYFSETQRNKGNFPGRFSGRQFSNSRSEMNVSTLELGDSALYLCASSFGGQGISYEQYFGPGTRLTVT.